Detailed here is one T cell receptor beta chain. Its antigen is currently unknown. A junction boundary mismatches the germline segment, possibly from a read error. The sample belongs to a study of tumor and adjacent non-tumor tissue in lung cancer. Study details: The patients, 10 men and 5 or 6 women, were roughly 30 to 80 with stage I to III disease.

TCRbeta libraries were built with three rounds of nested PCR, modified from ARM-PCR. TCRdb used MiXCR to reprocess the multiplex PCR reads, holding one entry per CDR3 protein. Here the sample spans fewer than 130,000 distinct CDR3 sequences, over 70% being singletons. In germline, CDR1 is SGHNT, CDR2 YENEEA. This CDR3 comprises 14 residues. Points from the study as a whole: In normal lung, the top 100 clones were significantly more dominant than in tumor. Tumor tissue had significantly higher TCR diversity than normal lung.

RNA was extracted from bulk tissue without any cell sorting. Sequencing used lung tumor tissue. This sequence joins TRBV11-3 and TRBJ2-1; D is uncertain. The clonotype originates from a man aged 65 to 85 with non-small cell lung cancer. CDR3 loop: CTSSPRVKYNEQFF. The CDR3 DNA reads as TGTACCAGCAGTCCTAGGGTGAAATACAATGAGCAGTTCTTC.